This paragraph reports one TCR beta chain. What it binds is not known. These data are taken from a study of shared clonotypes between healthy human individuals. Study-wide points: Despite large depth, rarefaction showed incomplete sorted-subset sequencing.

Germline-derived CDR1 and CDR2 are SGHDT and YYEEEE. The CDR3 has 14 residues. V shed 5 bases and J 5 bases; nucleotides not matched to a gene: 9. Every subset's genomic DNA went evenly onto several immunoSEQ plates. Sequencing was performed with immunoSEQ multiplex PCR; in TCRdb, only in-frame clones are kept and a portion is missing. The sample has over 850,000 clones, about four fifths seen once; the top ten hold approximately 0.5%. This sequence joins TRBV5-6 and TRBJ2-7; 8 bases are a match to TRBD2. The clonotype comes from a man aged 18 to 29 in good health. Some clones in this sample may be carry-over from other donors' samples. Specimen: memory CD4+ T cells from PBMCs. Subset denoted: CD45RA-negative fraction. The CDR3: CASRDAGLGDEQYF. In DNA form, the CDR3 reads TGTGCCAGCAGGGACGCGGGACTAGGAGACGAGCAGTACTTC.